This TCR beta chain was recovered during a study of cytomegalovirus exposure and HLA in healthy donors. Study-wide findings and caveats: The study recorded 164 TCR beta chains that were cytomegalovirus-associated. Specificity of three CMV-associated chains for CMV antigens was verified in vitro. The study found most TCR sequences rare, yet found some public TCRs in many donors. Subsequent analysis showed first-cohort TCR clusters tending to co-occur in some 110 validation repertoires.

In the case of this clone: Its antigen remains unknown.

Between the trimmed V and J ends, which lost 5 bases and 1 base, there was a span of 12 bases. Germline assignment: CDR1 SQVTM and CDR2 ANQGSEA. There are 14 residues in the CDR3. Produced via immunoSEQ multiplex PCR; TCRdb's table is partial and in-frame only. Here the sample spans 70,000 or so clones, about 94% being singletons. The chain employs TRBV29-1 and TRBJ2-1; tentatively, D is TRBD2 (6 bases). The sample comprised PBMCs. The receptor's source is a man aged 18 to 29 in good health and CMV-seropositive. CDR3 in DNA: TGCAGCGTTAAACCGGGACTTTCCTACAATGAGCAGTTCTTC. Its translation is CSVKPGLSYNEQFF.